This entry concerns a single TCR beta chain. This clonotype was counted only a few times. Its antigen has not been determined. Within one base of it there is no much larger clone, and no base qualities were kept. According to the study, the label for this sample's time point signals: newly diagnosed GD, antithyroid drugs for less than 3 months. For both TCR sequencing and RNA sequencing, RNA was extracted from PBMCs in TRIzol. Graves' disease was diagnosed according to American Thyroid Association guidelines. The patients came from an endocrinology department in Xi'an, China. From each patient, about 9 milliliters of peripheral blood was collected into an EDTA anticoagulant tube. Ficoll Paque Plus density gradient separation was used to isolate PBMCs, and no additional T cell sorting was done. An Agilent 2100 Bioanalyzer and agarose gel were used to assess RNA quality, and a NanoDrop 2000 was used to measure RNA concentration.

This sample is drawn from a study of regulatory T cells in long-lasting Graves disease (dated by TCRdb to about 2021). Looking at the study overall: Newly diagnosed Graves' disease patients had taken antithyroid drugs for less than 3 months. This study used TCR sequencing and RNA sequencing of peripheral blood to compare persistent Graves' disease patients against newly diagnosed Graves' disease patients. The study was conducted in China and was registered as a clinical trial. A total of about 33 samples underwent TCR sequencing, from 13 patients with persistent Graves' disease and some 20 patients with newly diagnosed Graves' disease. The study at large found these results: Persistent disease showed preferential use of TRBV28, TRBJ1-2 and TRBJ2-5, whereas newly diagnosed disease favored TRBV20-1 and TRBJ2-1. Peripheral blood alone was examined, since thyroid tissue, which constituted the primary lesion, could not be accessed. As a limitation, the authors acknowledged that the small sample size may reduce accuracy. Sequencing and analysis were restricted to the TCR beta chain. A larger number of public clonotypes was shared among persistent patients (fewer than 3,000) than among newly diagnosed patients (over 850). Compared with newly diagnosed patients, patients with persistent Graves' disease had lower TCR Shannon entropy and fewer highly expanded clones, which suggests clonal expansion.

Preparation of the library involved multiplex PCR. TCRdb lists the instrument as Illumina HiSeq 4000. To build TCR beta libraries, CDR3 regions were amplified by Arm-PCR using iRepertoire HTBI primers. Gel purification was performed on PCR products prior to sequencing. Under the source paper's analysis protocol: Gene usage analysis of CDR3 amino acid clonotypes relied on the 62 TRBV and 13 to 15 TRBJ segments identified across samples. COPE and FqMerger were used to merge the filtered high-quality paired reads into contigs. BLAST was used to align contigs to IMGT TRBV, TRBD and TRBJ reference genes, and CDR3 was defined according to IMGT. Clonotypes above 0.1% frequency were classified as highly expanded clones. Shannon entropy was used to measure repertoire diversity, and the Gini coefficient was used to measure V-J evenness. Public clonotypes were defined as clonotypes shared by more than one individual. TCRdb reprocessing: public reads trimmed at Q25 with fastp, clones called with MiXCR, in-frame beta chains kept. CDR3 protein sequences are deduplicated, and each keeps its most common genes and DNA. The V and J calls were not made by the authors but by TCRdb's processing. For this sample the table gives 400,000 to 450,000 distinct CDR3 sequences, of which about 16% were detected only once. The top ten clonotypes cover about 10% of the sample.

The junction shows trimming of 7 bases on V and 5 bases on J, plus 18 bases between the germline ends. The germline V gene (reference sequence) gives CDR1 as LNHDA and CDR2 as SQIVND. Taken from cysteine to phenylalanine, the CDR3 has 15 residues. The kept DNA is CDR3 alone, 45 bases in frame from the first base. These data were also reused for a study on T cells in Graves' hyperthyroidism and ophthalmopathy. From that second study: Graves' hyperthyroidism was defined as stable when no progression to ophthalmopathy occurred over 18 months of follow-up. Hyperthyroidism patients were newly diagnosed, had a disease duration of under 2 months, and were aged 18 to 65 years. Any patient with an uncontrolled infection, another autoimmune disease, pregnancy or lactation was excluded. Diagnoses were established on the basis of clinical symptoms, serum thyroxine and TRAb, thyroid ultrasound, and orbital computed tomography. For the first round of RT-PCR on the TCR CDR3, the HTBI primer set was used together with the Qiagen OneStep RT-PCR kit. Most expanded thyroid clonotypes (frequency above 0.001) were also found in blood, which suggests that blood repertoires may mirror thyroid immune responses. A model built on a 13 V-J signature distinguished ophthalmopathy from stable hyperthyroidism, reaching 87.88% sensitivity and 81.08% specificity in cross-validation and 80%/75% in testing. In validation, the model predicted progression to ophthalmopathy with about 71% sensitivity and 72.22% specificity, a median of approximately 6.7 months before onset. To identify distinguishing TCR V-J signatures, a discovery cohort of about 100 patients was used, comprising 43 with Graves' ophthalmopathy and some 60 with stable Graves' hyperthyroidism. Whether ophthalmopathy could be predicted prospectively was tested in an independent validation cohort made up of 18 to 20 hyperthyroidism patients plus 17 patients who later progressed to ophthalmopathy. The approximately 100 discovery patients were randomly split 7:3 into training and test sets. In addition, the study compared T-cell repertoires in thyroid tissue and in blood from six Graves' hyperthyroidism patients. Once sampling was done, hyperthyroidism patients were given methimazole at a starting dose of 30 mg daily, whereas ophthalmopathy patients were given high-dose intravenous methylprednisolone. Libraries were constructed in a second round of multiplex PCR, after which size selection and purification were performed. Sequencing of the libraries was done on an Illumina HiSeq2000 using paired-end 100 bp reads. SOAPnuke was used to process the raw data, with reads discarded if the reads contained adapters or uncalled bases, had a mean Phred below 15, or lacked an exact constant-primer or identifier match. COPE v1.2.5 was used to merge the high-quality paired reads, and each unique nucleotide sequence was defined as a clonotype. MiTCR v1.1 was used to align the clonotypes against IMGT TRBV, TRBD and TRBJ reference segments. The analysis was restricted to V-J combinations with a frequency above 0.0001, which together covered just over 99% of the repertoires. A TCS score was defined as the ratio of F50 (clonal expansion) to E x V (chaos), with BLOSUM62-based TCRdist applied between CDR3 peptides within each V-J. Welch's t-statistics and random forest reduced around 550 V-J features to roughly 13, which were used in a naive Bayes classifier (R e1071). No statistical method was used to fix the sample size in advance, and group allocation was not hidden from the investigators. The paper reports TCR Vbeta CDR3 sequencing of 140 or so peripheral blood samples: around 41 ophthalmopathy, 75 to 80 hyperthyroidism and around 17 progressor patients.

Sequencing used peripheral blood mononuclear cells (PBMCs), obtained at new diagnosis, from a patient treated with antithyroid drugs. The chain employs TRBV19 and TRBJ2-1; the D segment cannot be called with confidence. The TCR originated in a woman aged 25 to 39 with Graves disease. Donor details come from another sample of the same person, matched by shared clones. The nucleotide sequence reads TGTGCCAGTAATAGTCCCGGTAAAGGCGACAATGAGCAGTTCTTC. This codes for CASNSPGKGDNEQFF.